These 2 T cell receptor beta chains were sequenced from one sample in a study of blood T cell repertoires in COVID-19. Using immunoSEQ multiplex PCR, the repertoire was profiled, and TCRdb retains in-frame clones only, with some absent. The profile shows 55,000 to 80,000 clones, 80% to 90% of them singletons. Sequenced sample: peripheral blood. The receptors were gathered from a human donor in a cohort sampled during active COVID-19.

The chain links TRBV7-6 to TRBJ2-7; 12 bases agree with TRBD2. J was trimmed by 4 bases and V by 5 bases; bases with no gene match: 6. Germline CDR1 is SGHVS and CDR2 is FNYEAQ. CDR3 size: 15 residues. CDR3 sequence: CASSDGLAGRYEQYF. For the CDR3, the DNA is TGTGCCAGCAGCGACGGACTAGCGGGACGGTACGAGCAGTACTTC.

V usage is TRBV2 and J usage is TRBJ2-1, with TRBD2 identical over 8 bases. The trim removed 5 bases at V and 5 bases at J, leaving 11 bases unmatched. Germline V lookup: CDR1 SNHLY, CDR2 FYNNEI. There are 16 residues in the CDR3. The CDR3 DNA follows: TGTGCCAGCAGTAGGGGTGGAACTAGCGGAAACAATGAGCAGTTCTTC. It translates to CASSRGGTSGNNEQFF. Looking up the rest from reference TRBV2 and TRBJ2-1 gives the full variable domain: EPEVTQTPSHQVTQMGQEVILRCVPISNHLYFYWYRQILGQKVEFLVSFYNNEISEKSEIFDDQFSVERPDGSNFTLKIRSTKLEDSAMYFCASSRGGTSGNNEQFFGPGTRLTVL.